One and the same sample provided the 27 T cell receptor beta chains below, sequenced in a study of technical replicates of blood from a few donors. TCRdb's copy holds only in-frame clones and misses some; the assay was immunoSEQ multiplex PCR. This table holds some 79,000 clones, approximately 91% found once. Sequencing used T cells isolated from PBMCs. These receptors all stem from a human donor in good health. Some clones in this sample may be carry-over from other donors' samples.

The chain uses TRBV7-8 and TRBJ2-7; D is perhaps TRBD2 (6 bases). Germline V gives CDR1 SGHVS, CDR2 FQNEAQ. Trimming took 3 bases from V and 7 from J, leaving 16 bases between them. CDR3 length: 14 amino acids. CDR3 amino acids: CASSLGGVAVEQYF. CDR3 DNA: TGTGCCAGCAGCTTGGGAGGTGTCGCGGTAGAGCAGTACTTC.

The chain uses TRBV5-4 and TRBJ2-7; TRBD1 matches 8 bases. V dropped 3 bases and J dropped 6; count of bases not matched to a gene: 2. This CDR3 comprises 12 residues. Germline-derived CDR1 and CDR2 are SGHNT and YYREEE (reference sequence). The CDR3 DNA reads TGTGCCAGCAGCTCCGACAGGGGCGAGCAGTACTTC. Translation gives CASSSDRGEQYF.

The V call is TRBV19, the J call TRBJ1-5, with 8 positions matching TRBD1. Per germline, CDR1 LNHDA and CDR2 SQIVND (reference sequence). V was clipped by 2 bases and J by 1 base; unmatched bases: 7. CDR3 length equals 17 residues. The CDR3 region has the DNA TGTGCCAGTAGTATACTTCAGGGGGCAGGGAGCAATCAGCCCCAGCATTTT. Its protein is CASSILQGAGSNQPQHF.

This rearrangement joins TRBV9 to TRBJ2-1; 11 nucleotides line up with TRBD1. Per germline, CDR1 SGDLS and CDR2 YYNGEE. V lost 0 bases and J lost 6; bases outside the gene matches: 2. This CDR3 is built from 15 residues. CDR3 DNA sequence: TGTGCCAGCAGCGTAGGGGGACAGGGGGGCAATGAGCAGTTCTTC. Its translation: CASSVGGQGGNEQFF.

This chain connects TRBV30 to TRBJ2-7; 11 nucleotides match TRBD2. The CDR3 loop spans 14 amino acids. Trimming cost V 0 bases and J 5 bases; bases outside gene matches: 3. Germline V gene lookup returns CDR1 GTSNPN and CDR2 SVGIG (reference sequence). CDR3 amino acids: CAWSVLAGVDEQYF. The CDR3 DNA follows: TGTGCCTGGAGTGTACTAGCGGGAGTTGACGAGCAGTACTTC.

The genes are TRBV7-2 and TRBJ2-1; possibly TRBD2 for D (7 bases). The CDR3 length is 16 residues. Germline CDR1 reads SGHTA; CDR2 reads FQGNSA. V lost 4 bases and J lost 3, with 16 bases in between. The CDR3 sequence is CASSSKGGEGYNEQFF. Here the CDR3 DNA reads TGTGCCAGCAGCTCTAAAGGGGGGGAGGGCTACAATGAGCAGTTCTTC.

The gene calls are TRBV7-8 and TRBJ2-7; D gene ambiguous. Per germline, CDR1 SGHVS and CDR2 FQNEAQ. The CDR3 has 14 amino acids. Trimming left V 6 bases short and J 6 bases short, with 18 bases between. The CDR3 sequence: CASSLSHSNSEQYF. The CDR3 DNA reads TGTGCCAGCAGTTTATCCCACTCAAACTCCGAGCAGTACTTC. The entire variable domain, with the rest obtained from reference TRBV7-8 and TRBJ2-7, is as follows: GAGVSQSPRYKVAKRGQDVALRCDPISGHVSLFWYQQALGQGPEFLTYFQNEAQLDKSGLPSDRFFAERPEGSVSTLKIQRTQQEDSAVYLCASSLSHSNSEQYFGPGTRLTVT.

The CDR3 reads CASSETSLDTQYF. CDR3 DNA sequence: TGTGCCAGCAGCGAAACTAGCTTAGATACGCAGTATTTT. The gene calls are TRBV7-3 and TRBJ2-3; D is perhaps TRBD2 (6 bases). CDR3 size: 13 residues. Germline values: CDR1 SGHTA, CDR2 FQGTGA. The ends were cut back, 5 bases at V and 5 bases at J, with 11 bases in the middle.

This chain uses TRBV7-3 with TRBJ2-3, with TRBD2 matching over 13 bases. The CDR3 spans 19 residues. Trimming removed 2 bases from V and 3 bases from J; junction bases left unmatched: 11. CDR1 is SGHTA and CDR2 is FQGTGA in the germline V gene. The CDR3 DNA reads TGTGCCAGCAGCTTAGGGACTAGCGGGAAAGGGAAAGGGACAGATACGCAGTATTTT. It specifies CASSLGTSGKGKGTDTQYF.

The rearrangement uses TRBV5-1 and TRBJ1-5, with a tentative D call TRBD1 (5 bases). CDR3 size: 15 residues. CDR1 and CDR2 from the germline V gene are SGHRS and YFSETQ. The germline V and J ends were trimmed by 2 bases and 5 bases, with 14 bases remaining between them. The CDR3 DNA follows: TGCGCCAGCAGCTTTAACGGGGGTCACGATCAGCCCCAGCATTTT. Its protein product is CASSFNGGHDQPQHF. Full variable domain (remainder filled in from reference TRBV5-1 and TRBJ1-5): KAGVTQTPRYLIKTRGQQVTLSCSPISGHRSVSWYQQTPGQGLQFLFEYFSETQRNKGNFPGRFSGRQFSNSRSEMNVSTLELGDSALYLCASSFNGGHDQPQHFGDGTRLSIL.

This clone was detected once. The CDR3 loop is CASTTTGQGYTEAFF. The CDR3 nucleotides are TGTGCCAGTACCACGACAGGCCAGGGGTACACTGAAGCTTTCTTT. The chain uses TRBV19 and TRBJ1-1, with a weak D call TRBD1 (6 bases). V was shortened by 7 bases and J by 3 bases, with 18 bases between the two germline ends. This CDR3 comprises 15 residues. CDR1 and CDR2 from the germline V gene are LNHDA and SQIVND (reference sequence).

The chain is built from TRBV6-6 and TRBJ2-1; D is undetermined. Germline values: CDR1 MNHNY, CDR2 SVGAGI (reference sequence). Trimming cost V 2 bases and J 7 bases, with 6 bases left between them. The CDR3 sequence is 12 residues long. For the CDR3, the DNA is TGTGCCAGCAGTTACCTATCTAATGAGCAGTTCTTC. Amino acid sequence: CASSYLSNEQFF.

The chain carries TRBV9 and TRBJ1-2; D may be TRBD1 (5 bases). Trimming took 8 bases from V and 4 from J, leaving 24 bases between them. CDR1 and CDR2 (germline): SGDLS, YYNGEE. The CDR3 consists of 16 residues. In DNA form, the CDR3 reads TGTGCCAGTAGTCCAGGGTGGGGTCTACAGAGCTATGGCTACACCTTC. It yields the protein CASSPGWGLQSYGYTF.

The rearrangement uses TRBV6-5 and TRBJ1-4; 10 nucleotides align to TRBD1. The CDR3 totals 14 residues. J lost 6 bases, V lost 6 bases, and 4 bases had no gene match. The germline V gene has CDR1 MNHEY and CDR2 SVGAGI. CDR3 DNA: TGTGCCAGCAGACCGGGACAGGGGTATGAAAAACTGTTTTTT. Protein: CASRPGQGYEKLFF.

As concerns this clone: Germline and junction disagree at one end, which may indicate a read error. The gene calls are TRBV28 and TRBJ2-7, with 9 bases matching TRBD1. The V gene's germline CDR1 is MDHEN and CDR2 SYDVKM. This CDR3 has 11 amino acids. CDR3 in DNA: TGTGCCAGCAGTTTTAGGGACAGGGCTGACTTC. Amino acids: CASSFRDRADF.

The chain links TRBV2 to TRBJ2-7; 9 nucleotides match TRBD2. Trimming removed 4 bases from V and 3 bases from J; junction bases left unmatched: 4. CDR1 is SNHLY and CDR2 is FYNNEI in the germline V gene. This CDR3 region has 14 residues. CDR3 DNA sequence: TGTGCCAGCAGTGGGGTAGCGGGAGACTACGAGCAGTACTTC. It encodes CASSGVAGDYEQYF.

The V call is TRBV28, the J call TRBJ1-2, with a possible D match to TRBD1 (5 bases). Per the germline V gene, CDR1 is MDHEN and CDR2 is SYDVKM. Trimming took off 5 bases at V and 6 bases at J, with 10 bases between the two ends. This CDR3 comprises 12 residues. The CDR3 spells CASSQGRDGYTF. The CDR3 DNA follows: TGTGCCAGCAGTCAGGGTCGAGATGGCTACACCTTC.

The chain is built from TRBV10-3 and TRBJ1-2, with 9 bases aligning to TRBD1. Trimming took 2 bases from V and 12 from J; bases not matched to a gene: 10. The CDR3 spans 14 residues. The germline V gene encodes CDR1 ENHRY and CDR2 SYGVKD. CDR3 loop: CAISEPGQGFSDTF. CDR3 nucleotides: TGTGCCATCAGTGAGCCGGGACAGGGTTTTTCGGACACCTTC.

The chain is built from TRBV6-5 and TRBJ2-3; 7 nucleotides match TRBD2. The CDR3 has 13 residues. CDR1 is MNHEY and CDR2 is SVGAGI in the germline V gene. Germline trimming cut 8 bases from V and 3 bases from J; bases unmatched to any gene: 5. In nucleotides, the CDR3 is TGTGCCAGCGGTCTAGCGGAAACAGATACGCAGTATTTT. As protein: CASGLAETDTQYF.

V usage is TRBV19 and J usage is TRBJ2-4; the match to TRBD1 covers 9 bases. The CDR3 length is 14 residues. Unmatched junction bases numbered 2, after V lost 0 bases and J lost 8 bases. From germline, CDR1 is LNHDA and CDR2 SQIVND (reference sequence). The CDR3 region has the DNA TGTGCCAGTAGTATAGACACAGGGGGCTACATTCAGTACTTC. Its protein product is CASSIDTGGYIQYF.

V gene TRBV6-5 combines with J gene TRBJ2-1; 12 positions agree with TRBD2. The junction had 7 bases not matched to a gene; V was cut back by 5 bases and J by 8 bases. Germline V gene lookup returns CDR1 MNHEY and CDR2 SVGAGI. The CDR3 sequence is 15 residues long. The CDR3: CASSRLAGALDEQFF. The CDR3 nucleotides read TGTGCCAGCAGTCGACTAGCGGGAGCTCTTGATGAGCAGTTCTTC.

The chain is built from TRBV6-5 and TRBJ2-1; TRBD2 is a possible D gene (6 bases). V dropped 5 bases and J dropped 15 bases, with 20 bases sitting between them. The V gene's germline CDR1 is MNHEY and CDR2 SVGAGI. The CDR3 spans 13 residues. As DNA, the CDR3 is TGTGCCAGCAGTACGGGGACTCCCGTGCGGCGGTTCTTC. It translates to CASSTGTPVRRFF.

Judged by abundance, this clone is medium-sized. The rearrangement joins TRBV29-1 to TRBJ1-2; 9 bases are shared with TRBD1. CDR1 and CDR2 from the germline V gene are SQVTM and ANQGSEA. The V and J ends lost 5 bases and 4 bases, in that order; junction bases with no gene match: 2. The CDR3 has 12 residues. The CDR3: CSVSDRGYGYTF. The CDR3 nucleotides read TGCAGCGTTTCGGACAGGGGCTATGGCTACACCTTC.

The chain uses TRBV11-2 and TRBJ2-7; tentative D call: TRBD1 (6 bases). Germline V lookup: CDR1 SGHAT, CDR2 FQNNGV. V lost 1 base, J lost 0 bases, and 10 bases lay in between. This CDR3 contains 15 residues. Written as DNA, the CDR3 is TGTGCCAGCAGCTTAGCTACAGGGAACTCCTACGAGCAGTACTTC. This codes for CASSLATGNSYEQYF.

The chain combines TRBV29-1 with TRBJ2-1; tentative D call: TRBD1 (5 bases). The CDR3 spans 10 residues. Trimming pared 7 bases from V and 5 bases from J, leaving 6 bases between. Germline V gene lookup returns CDR1 SQVTM and CDR2 ANQGSEA. For the CDR3, the DNA is TGCAGCGAGGGGCACAATGAGCAGTTCTTC. It specifies CSEGHNEQFF.

CDR3 region: CASSFGAETQYF. DNA of the CDR3: TGTGCCAGCAGCTTCGGTGCGGAGACCCAGTACTTC. The chain couples TRBV7-6 to TRBJ2-5; D is unclear. The length of the CDR3 is 12 residues. The germline CDR1 and CDR2 sequences are SGHVS and FNYEAQ. V was pared by 3 bases and J by 5 bases, with 7 bases between. The full variable domain, rest sourced from reference TRBV7-6 and TRBJ2-5, is GAGVSQSPRYKVTKRGQDVALRCDPISGHVSLYWYRQALGQGPEFLTYFNYEAQQDKSGLPNDRFSAERPEGSISTLTIQRTEQRDSAMYRCASSFGAETQYFGPGTRLLVL.

The chain recombines TRBV6-5 with TRBJ1-2; no firm D call. The germline CDR1 and CDR2 sequences are MNHEY and SVGAGI. Trimming stripped 5 bases from V and 3 bases from J, with 16 bases between. The CDR3 has 15 residues. The CDR3 sequence is CASSRLTWQDYGYTF. Here the CDR3 DNA reads TGTGCCAGCAGTCGTCTTACGTGGCAGGACTATGGCTACACCTTC.